This TCR beta chain derives from a study of blood T cell repertoires in COVID-19. Study in general: The United States, Italy and Spain supplied acute and convalescent COVID-19 samples. The cDNA or gDNA used as material had been derived from T cells, B-cell-depleted T cells, or PBMCs.

As handled by the study authors: Using reference gene primer amplification, nucleated cell counts were estimated. Method: immunoSEQ multiplex PCR; TCRdb's copy keeps in-frame clones and lacks some. V and J calls and clone size follow that table, whereas D and trimming were derived from the DNA. The table has 200,000 or so clones, around 84% seen once. The CDR3 spans 13 residues. With 6 bases clipped from V and 3 bases from J, the junction kept 1 base outside the gene matches. The germline CDR1 and CDR2 sequences are MDHEN and SYDVKM. This clonotype originated in a human donor in a cohort sampled during active COVID-19. Sequencing input: peripheral blood. The chain employs TRBV28 and TRBJ1-5, with 8 nucleotides matching TRBD1. Here the CDR3 DNA reads TGTGCCAGCAGGGGACAGGTCAATCAGCCCCAGCATTTT. It codes for CASRGQVNQPQHF. The full variable domain, rest sourced from reference TRBV28 and TRBJ1-5, is DVKVTQSSRYLVKRTGEKVFLECVQDMDHENMFWYRQDPGLGLRLIYFSYDVKMKEKGDIPEGYSVSREKKERFSLILESASTNQTSMYLCASRGQVNQPQHFGDGTRLSIL.